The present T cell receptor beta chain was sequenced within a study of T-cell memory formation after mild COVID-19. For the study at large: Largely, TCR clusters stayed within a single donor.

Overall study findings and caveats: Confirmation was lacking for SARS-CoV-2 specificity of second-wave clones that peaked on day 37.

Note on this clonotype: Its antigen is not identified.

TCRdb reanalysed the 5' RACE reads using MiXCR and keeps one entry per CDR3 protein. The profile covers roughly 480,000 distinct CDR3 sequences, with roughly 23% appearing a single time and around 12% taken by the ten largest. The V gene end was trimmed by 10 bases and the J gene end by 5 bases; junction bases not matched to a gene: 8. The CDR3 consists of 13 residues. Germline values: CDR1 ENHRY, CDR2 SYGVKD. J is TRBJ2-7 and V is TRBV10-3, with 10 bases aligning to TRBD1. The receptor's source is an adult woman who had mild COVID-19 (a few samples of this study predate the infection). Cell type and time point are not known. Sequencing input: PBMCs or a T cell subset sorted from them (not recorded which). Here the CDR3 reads CATYRDRGHEQYF. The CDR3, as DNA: TGTGCCACCTACCGGGACAGGGGCCACGAGCAGTACTTC.